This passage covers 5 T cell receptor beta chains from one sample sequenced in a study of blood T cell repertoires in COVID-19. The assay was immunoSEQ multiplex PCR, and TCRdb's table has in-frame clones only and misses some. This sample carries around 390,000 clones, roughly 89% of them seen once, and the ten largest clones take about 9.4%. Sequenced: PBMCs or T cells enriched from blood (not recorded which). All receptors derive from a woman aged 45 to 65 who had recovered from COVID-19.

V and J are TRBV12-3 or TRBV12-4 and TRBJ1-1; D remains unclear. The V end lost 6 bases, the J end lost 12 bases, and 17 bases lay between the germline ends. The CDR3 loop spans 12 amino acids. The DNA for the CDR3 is TGTGCCAGCAGCCGTACGGACGGGATGACTTTCTTT. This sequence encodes CASSRTDGMTFF.

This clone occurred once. The CDR3 loop is CSVRTKNTEAFF. CDR3 DNA sequence: TGCAGCGTTAGGACAAAGAACACTGAAGCTTTCTTT. The V call is TRBV29-1, the J call TRBJ1-1; D perhaps matches TRBD1 (5 bases). Germline CDR1 is SQVTM and CDR2 is ANQGSEA. The germline V and J ends were trimmed by 5 bases and 1 base, with 8 bases remaining between them. The CDR3 contains 12 residues.

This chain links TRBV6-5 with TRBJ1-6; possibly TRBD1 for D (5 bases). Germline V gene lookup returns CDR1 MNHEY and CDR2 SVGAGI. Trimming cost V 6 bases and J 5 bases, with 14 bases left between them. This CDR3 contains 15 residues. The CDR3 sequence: CASRGGPGHNSPLHF. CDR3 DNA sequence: TGTGCCAGCAGGGGTGGGCCAGGGCATAATTCACCCCTCCACTTT.

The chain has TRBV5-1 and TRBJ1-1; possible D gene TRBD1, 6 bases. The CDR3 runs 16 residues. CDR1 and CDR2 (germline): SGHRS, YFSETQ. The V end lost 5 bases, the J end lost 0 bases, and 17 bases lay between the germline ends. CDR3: CASRKTGTPMNTEAFF. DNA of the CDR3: TGCGCCAGCAGAAAGACCGGGACACCGATGAACACTGAAGCTTTCTTT.

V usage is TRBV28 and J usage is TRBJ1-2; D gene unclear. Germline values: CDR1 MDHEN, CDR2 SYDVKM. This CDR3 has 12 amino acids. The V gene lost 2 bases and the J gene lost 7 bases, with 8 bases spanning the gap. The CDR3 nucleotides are TGTGCCAGCAGTTTAGGGAGGGTTGGCTACACCTTC. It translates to CASSLGRVGYTF.